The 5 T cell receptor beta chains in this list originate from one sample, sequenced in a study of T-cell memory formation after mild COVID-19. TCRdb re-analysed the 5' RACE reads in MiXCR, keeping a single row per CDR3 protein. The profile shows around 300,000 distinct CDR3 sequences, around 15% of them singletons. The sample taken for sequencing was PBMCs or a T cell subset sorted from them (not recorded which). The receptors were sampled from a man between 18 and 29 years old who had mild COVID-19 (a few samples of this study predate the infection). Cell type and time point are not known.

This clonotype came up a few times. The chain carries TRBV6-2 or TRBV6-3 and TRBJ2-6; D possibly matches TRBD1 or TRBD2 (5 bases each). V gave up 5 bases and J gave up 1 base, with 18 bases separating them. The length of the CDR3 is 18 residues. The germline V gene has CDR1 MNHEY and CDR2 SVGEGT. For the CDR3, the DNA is TGTGCCAGCAGTGACATACCGGGACGGGAATCTGGGGCCAACGTCCTGACTTTC. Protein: CASSDIPGRESGANVLTF.

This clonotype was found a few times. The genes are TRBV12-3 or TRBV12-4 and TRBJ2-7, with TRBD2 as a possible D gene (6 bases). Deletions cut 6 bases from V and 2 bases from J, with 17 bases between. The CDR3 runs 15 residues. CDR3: CASSMGGQGTYEQYF. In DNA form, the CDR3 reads TGTGCCAGCAGCATGGGGGGTCAGGGAACCTACGAGCAGTACTTC.

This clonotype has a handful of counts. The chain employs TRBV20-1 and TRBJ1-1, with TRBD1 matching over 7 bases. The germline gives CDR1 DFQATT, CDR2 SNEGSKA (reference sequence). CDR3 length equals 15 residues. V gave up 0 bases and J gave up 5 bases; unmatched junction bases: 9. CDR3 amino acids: CSARDSRAGGTEAFF. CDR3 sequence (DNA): TGCAGTGCTAGAGATAGTAGGGCAGGGGGAACTGAAGCTTTCTTT.

The chain's CDR3 is CASSPLPGAVYGYTF. CDR3 in DNA: TGTGCCAGCAGCCCCCTTCCGGGCGCAGTCTATGGCTACACCTTC. This rearrangement joins TRBV27 to TRBJ1-2; D remains ambiguous. The V end lost 6 bases, the J end lost 4 bases, and 18 bases lay between the germline ends. The CDR3 loop spans 15 amino acids. Germline V gives CDR1 MNHEY, CDR2 SMNVEV (reference sequence).

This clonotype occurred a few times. The CDR3 loop is CASRVREAGELFF. CDR3 nucleotide sequence: TGTGCCAGCAGGGTCAGGGAGGCCGGGGAGCTGTTTTTT. This chain joins TRBV2 and TRBJ2-2, with D possibly matching TRBD2 (6 bases). Trimming left V 6 bases short and J 6 bases short, with 11 bases between. The CDR3 totals 13 residues. Germline loops: CDR1 SNHLY, CDR2 FYNNEI.